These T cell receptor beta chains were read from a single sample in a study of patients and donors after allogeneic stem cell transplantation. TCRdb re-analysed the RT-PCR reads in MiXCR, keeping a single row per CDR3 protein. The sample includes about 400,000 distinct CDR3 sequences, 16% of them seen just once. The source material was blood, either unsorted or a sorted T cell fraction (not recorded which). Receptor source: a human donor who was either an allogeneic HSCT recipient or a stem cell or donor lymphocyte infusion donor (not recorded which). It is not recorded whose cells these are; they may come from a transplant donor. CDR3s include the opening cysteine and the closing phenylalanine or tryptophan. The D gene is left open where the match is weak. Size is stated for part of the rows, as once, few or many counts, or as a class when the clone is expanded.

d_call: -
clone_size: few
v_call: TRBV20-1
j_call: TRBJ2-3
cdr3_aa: CSAALDAGSTDTQYF
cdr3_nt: TGCAGTGCCGCTTTGGATGCGGGGAGCACAGATACGCAGTATTTT

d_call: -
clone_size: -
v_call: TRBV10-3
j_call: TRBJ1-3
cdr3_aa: CAIGRDIPPISGNTIYF
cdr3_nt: TGTGCCATCGGCCGGGACATCCCTCCTATCTCTGGAAACACCATATATTTT

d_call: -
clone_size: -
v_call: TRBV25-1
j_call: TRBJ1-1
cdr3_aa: CASSPLGPNTEAFF
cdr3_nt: TGTGCCAGCAGTCCCCTGGGCCCGAACACTGAAGCTTTCTTT

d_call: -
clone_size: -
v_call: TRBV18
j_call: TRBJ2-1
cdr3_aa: CASSPRNGADEQFF
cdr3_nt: TGTGCCAGCTCACCCCGTAATGGGGCCGATGAGCAGTTCTTC

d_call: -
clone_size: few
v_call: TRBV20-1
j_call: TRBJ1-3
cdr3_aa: CSANHDQGKRDTIYF
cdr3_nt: TGCAGTGCCAACCATGATCAGGGGAAACGGGACACCATATATTTT

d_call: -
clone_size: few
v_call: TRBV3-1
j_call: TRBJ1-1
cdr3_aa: CASSQDRGTPSTEAFF
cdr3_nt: TGTGCCAGCAGCCAAGATCGGGGCACCCCGAGCACTGAAGCTTTCTTT

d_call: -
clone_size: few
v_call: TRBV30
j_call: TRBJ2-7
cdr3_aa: CAWSGRGFDEQYF
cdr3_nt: TGTGCCTGGAGTGGTCGGGGGTTTGACGAGCAGTACTTC

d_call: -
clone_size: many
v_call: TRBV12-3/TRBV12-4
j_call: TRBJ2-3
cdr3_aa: CASSPHGDTQYF
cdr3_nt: TGTGCCAGCAGTCCGCACGGAGATACGCAGTATTTT

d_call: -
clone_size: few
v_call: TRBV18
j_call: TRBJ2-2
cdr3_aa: CASSPSQALGGELFF
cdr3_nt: TGTGCCAGCTCACCAAGTCAAGCCCTCGGCGGGGAGCTGTTTTTT

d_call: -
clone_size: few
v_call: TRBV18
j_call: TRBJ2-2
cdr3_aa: CASSPSEVTGELFF
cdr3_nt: TGTGCCAGCTCACCCTCGGAGGTGACCGGGGAGCTGTTTTTT

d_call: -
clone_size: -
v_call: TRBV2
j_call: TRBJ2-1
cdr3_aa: CASSVKGVRNNEQFF
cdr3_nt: TGTGCCAGCAGTGTTAAAGGGGTGAGGAACAATGAGCAGTTCTTC

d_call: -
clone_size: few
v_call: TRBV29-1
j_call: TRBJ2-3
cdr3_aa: CSAARETDTQYF
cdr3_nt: TGCAGCGCAGCGCGTGAAACAGATACGCAGTATTTT

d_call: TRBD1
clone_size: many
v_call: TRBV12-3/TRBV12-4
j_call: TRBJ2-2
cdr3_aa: CASSLLWDRERYTGELFF
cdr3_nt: TGTGCCAGCAGTTTACTTTGGGACAGGGAGAGATACACCGGGGAGCTGTTTTTT

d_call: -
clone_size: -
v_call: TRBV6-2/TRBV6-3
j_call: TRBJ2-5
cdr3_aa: CASSYPQGVRETQYF
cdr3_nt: TGTGCCAGCAGTTACCCACAGGGAGTGAGAGAGACCCAGTACTTC

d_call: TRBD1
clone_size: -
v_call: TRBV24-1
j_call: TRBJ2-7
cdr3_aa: CATSGPSDRGEYEQYF
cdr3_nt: TGTGCCACCAGTGGGCCTTCCGACAGGGGTGAATACGAGCAGTACTTC

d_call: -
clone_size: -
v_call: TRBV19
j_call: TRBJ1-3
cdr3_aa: CASSPGPRIHTIYF
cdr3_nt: TGTGCCAGTAGTCCAGGACCGCGGATCCACACCATATATTTT

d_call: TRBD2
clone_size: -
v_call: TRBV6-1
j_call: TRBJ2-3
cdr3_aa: CASNRGGGDTQYF
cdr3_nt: TGTGCCAGCAATCGCGGGGGGGGAGATACGCAGTATTTT

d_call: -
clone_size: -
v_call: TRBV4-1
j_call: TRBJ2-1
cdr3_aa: CASSQGHGARNNEQFF
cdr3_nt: TGCGCCAGCAGCCAAGGGCACGGGGCCCGGAACAATGAGCAGTTCTTC

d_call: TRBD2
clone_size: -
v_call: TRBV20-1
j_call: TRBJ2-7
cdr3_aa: CSARKLAGGLEQYF
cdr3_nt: TGCAGTGCTAGGAAACTAGCGGGGGGGCTGGAGCAGTACTTC

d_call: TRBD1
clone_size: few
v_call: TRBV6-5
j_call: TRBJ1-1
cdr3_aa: CASSYGGIRDRGPEAFF
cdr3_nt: TGTGCCAGCAGTTACGGTGGGATTCGGGACAGGGGGCCGGAAGCTTTCTTT

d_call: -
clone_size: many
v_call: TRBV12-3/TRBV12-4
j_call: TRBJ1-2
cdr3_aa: CASSPTDNYGYTF
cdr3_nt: TGTGCCAGCAGTCCGACAGACAACTATGGCTACACCTTC

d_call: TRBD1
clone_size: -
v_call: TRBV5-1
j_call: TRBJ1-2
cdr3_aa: CASSLPGQGEVTF
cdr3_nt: TGCGCCAGCAGCTTGCCCGGACAGGGAGAGGTCACCTTC

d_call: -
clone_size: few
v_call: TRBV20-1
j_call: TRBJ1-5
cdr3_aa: CSARDLRAGNQPQHF
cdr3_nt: TGCAGTGCTAGAGATCTTCGGGCAGGCAATCAGCCCCAGCATTTT

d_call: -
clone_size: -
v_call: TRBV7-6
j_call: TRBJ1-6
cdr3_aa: CASSLAAGFNSPLHF
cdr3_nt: TGTGCCAGCAGCTTAGCGGCAGGGTTCAATTCACCCCTCCACTTT

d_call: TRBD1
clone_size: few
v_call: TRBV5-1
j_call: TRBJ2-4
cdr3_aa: CASSLASVWTGKNIQYF
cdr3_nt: TGCGCCAGCAGCTTGGCTTCTGTTTGGACAGGGAAAAACATTCAGTACTTC

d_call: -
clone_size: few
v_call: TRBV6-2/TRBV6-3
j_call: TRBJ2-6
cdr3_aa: CASSFTPGGANVLTF
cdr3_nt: TGTGCCAGCAGTTTCACCCCGGGGGGGGCCAACGTCCTGACTTTC

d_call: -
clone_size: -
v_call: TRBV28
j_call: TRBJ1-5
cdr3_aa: CASSLGRAGFSNQPQHF
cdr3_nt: TGTGCCAGCAGTTTGGGGCGGGCAGGCTTTAGCAATCAGCCCCAGCATTTT

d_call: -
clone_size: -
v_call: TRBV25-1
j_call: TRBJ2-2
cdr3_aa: CASQLSGELFF
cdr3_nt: TGTGCCAGCCAGTTGTCCGGGGAGCTGTTTTTT

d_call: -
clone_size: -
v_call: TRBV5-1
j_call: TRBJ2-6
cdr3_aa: CASSWSSGANVLTF
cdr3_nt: TGCGCCAGCAGCTGGAGCTCTGGGGCCAACGTCCTGACTTTC

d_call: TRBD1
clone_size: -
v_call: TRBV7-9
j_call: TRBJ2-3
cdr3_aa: CASSYRKTGFGTDTQYF
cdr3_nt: TGTGCCAGCAGCTACCGCAAGACAGGGTTTGGCACAGATACGCAGTATTTT

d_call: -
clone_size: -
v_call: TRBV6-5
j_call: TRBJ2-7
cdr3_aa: CASSYKTGEQYF
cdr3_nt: TGTGCCAGCAGTTACAAGACCGGCGAGCAGTACTTC

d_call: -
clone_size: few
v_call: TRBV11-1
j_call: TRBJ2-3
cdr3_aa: CASSLGSASSGDTQYF
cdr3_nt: TGTGCCAGCAGCTTAGGCTCGGCTTCCAGTGGAGATACGCAGTATTTT

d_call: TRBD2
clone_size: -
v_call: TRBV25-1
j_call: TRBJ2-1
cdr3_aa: CASSDRGGPANEQFF
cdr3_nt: TGTGCCAGCAGTGATCGGGGGGGGCCCGCCAATGAGCAGTTCTTC

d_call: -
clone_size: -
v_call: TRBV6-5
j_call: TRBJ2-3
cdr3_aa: CASSYERAGSDTQYF
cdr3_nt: TGTGCCAGCAGTTACGAAAGGGCCGGTTCAGATACGCAGTATTTT

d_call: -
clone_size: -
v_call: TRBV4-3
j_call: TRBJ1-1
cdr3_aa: CASSQVGGGTEAFF
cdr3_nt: TGCGCCAGCAGCCAAGTAGGAGGAGGCACTGAAGCTTTCTTT

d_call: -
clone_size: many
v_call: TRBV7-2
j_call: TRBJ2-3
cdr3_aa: CASSRQGGRTDTQYF
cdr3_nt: TGTGCCAGCAGTAGACAGGGAGGAAGGACAGATACGCAGTATTTT

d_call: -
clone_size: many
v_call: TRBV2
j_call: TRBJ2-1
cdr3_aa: CASLPEGVNEQFF
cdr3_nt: TGTGCCAGCTTACCCGAAGGGGTAAATGAGCAGTTCTTC

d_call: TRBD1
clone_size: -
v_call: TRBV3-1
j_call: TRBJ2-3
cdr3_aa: CASSSYRGSDTQYF
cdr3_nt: TGTGCCAGCAGTTCGTACAGGGGTTCAGATACGCAGTATTTT

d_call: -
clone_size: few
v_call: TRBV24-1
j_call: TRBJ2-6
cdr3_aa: CATGGGASPSGANVLTF
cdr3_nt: TGTGCCACCGGAGGGGGGGCGTCACCTTCTGGGGCCAACGTCCTGACTTTC

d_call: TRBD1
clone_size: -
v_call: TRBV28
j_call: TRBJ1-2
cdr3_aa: CASSGPYRGDFGYTF
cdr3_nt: TGTGCCAGCAGCGGGCCCTACAGGGGAGATTTTGGCTACACCTTC

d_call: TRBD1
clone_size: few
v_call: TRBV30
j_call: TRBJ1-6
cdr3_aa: CAWSGQGDSPLHF
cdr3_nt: TGTGCCTGGAGCGGTCAGGGGGATTCACCCCTCCACTTT

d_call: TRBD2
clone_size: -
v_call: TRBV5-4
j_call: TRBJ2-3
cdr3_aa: CASSSRLAGGTDTQYF
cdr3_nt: TGTGCCAGCAGCTCCAGACTAGCGGGGGGCACAGATACGCAGTATTTT

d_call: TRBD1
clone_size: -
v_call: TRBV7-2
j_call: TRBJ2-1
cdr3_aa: CASSFFAGQGRYNEQFF
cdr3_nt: TGTGCCAGCAGCTTCTTTGCCGGACAGGGGAGATACAATGAGCAGTTCTTC

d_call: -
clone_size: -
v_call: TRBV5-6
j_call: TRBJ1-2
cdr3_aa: CASSPPLDRLHTF
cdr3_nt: TGTGCCAGCAGCCCGCCCTTAGACAGGCTTCACACCTTC

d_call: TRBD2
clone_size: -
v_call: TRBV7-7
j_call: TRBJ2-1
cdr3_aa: CASSLILAGANEQFF
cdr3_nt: TGTGCCAGCAGCTTAATCCTAGCGGGAGCGAATGAGCAGTTCTTC

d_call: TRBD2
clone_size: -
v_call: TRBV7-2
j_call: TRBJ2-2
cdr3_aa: CASSSAGGGELFF
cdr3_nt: TGTGCCAGCAGCTCCGCGGGGGGCGGGGAGCTGTTTTTT

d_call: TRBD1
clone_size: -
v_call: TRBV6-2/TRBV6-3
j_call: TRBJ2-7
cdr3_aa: CASSAVRWDSYEQYF
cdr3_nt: TGTGCCAGCAGTGCTGTACGGTGGGACAGCTACGAGCAGTACTTC

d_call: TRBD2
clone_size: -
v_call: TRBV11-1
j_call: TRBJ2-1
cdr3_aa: CASSIPLAGAYNEQFF
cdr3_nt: TGTGCCAGCAGCATCCCACTAGCGGGGGCCTACAATGAGCAGTTCTTC

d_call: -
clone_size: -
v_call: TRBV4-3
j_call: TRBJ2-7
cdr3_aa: CASSQDRHASYEQYF
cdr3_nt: TGCGCCAGCAGCCAAGATAGGCATGCCTCCTACGAGCAGTACTTC

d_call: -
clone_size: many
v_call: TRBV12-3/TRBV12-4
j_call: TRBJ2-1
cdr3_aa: CASSRTSTSQTYNEQFF
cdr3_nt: TGTGCCAGCAGCCGCACGTCGACTAGTCAGACCTACAATGAGCAGTTCTTC

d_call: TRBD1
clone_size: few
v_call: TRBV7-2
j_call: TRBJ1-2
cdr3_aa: CASSLISKSDRVGYTF
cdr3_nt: TGTGCCAGCAGCTTGATATCGAAATCGGACAGGGTCGGCTACACCTTC

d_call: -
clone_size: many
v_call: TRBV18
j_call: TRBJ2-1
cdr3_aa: CASSSLYNEQFF
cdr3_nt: TGTGCCAGCTCATCGCTTTACAATGAGCAGTTCTTC

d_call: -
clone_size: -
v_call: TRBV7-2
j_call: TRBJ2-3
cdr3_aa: CASSLQGRSPDTQYF
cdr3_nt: TGTGCCAGCAGCTTACAAGGTCGTAGCCCAGATACGCAGTATTTT

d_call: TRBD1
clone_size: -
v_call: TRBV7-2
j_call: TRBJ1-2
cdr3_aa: CASSPRSTGHDYTF
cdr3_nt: TGTGCCAGCAGCCCCCGGTCGACAGGGCATGACTACACCTTC

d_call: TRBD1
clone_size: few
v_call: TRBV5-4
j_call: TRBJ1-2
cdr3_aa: CASSLGTGSFHGYTF
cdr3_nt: TGTGCCAGCAGCTTGGGGACAGGGAGCTTTCATGGCTACACCTTC